Listed below are T cell receptor beta chains from one sample, sequenced in a study of beta chain features in type 1 diabetes. Produced via immunoSEQ multiplex PCR; TCRdb's table is partial and in-frame only. This sample carries approximately 260,000 clones, approximately 24% of them seen once, and the ten largest clones take roughly 0.013%. Sequencing was performed on naive CD4+ T cells from blood. These receptors all come from a woman in her twenties or thirties with type 1 diabetes. Each CDR3 is given with its conserved first and last residue. A D gene is named only where the DNA matches it firmly. Size tells how often a clone was seen (once, few, many) or the class of an expanded clone, and some rows leave it out.

DNA,CDR3,J,D,size,V,length
TGTGCCAGCAGCCAAGTACTGGCGGGGCCTCGGTTTTTT,CASSQVLAGPRFF,TRBJ1-4,.,.,TRBV14,13
TGTGCCAGCACCCTTACCCGACAGTCCGACTCGACCCAGTACTTC,CASTLTRQSDSTQYF,TRBJ2-5,.,few,TRBV7-2,15
TGTGCCACCAGCAGAATCGCAGGGGATGGCTACACCTTC,CATSRIAGDGYTF,TRBJ1-2,.,few,TRBV15,13
TGTGCCAGCAGACGGACAGGGGGAGACGAGCAGTACTTC,CASRRTGGDEQYF,TRBJ2-7,TRBD1,.,TRBV28,13
TGCAGCGCAGAACTAGTCCAAGAGACCCAGTACTTC,CSAELVQETQYF,TRBJ2-5,.,few,TRBV29-1,12
TGTGCCAGCGGCTATCAGGGGCGCGACACCGGGGAGCTGTTTTTT,CASGYQGRDTGELFF,TRBJ2-2,.,.,TRBV5-4,15
TGTGCCAGCAGTCGAGGGCGTGAAGCTTTCTTT,CASSRGREAFF,TRBJ1-1,.,.,TRBV28,11
TGCAGCGTCGACTCTTCAGGGGGCTCTGGGGCCAACGTCCTGACTTTC,CSVDSSGGSGANVLTF,TRBJ2-6,TRBD1,few,TRBV29-1,16
TGTGCCAGCAGCGTAGCGAGGGGGGGAGGCTCTGGGGCCAACGTCCTGACTTTC,CASSVARGGGSGANVLTF,TRBJ2-6,.,.,TRBV9,18
TGTGCCAGCAGCGTAGCCGGGACTAGGGCCTACAATGAGCAGTTCTTC,CASSVAGTRAYNEQFF,TRBJ2-1,TRBD2,.,TRBV9,16
TGTGCCAGCAGCGCACAGTGGACTAGCGGGACGAGCACAGATACGCAGTATTTT,CASSAQWTSGTSTDTQYF,TRBJ2-3,TRBD2,few,TRBV7-9,18
TGTGCCTGGAGTGTACTGGGGGGAGGAGAGACCCAGTACTTC,CAWSVLGGGETQYF,TRBJ2-5,.,once,TRBV30,14
TGTGCCAGCAGCTTAGCCTCTCGCGTTTCCTACAATGAGCAGTTCTTC,CASSLASRVSYNEQFF,TRBJ2-1,.,.,TRBV7-8,16
TGTGCCACCCAGACAGACACTGAAGCTTTCTTT,CATQTDTEAFF,TRBJ1-1,.,.,TRBV10-3,11
TGTGCCAGCAGCTCTGGACTAGCGGGCTACAATGAGCAGTTCTTC,CASSSGLAGYNEQFF,TRBJ2-1,TRBD2,.,TRBV7-6,15
TGTGCCAGCAGCTTAAGATTGGGGCAGGACTATGGCTACACCTTC,CASSLRLGQDYGYTF,TRBJ1-2,.,.,TRBV7-2,15
TGCGCCAGCAGCTTGGATCCCCGGGACAAGTACTACGAGCAGTACTTC,CASSLDPRDKYYEQYF,TRBJ2-7,.,.,TRBV5-1,16
TGTGCCTGGAGTGAACAGGGGAATCAGCCCCAGCATTTT,CAWSEQGNQPQHF,TRBJ1-5,TRBD1,few,TRBV30,13
TGTGCCATCAGTGATGGACTAGCGGGAGTCACCAAAAACATTCAGTACTTC,CAISDGLAGVTKNIQYF,TRBJ2-4,TRBD2,few,TRBV10-3,17
TGTGCCAGCAGTTTTGGGGAGGGCGGTCGAGAGACCCAGTACTTC,CASSFGEGGRETQYF,TRBJ2-5,TRBD2,few,TRBV27,15
TGTGCCAGCAGCGTCACCTCCTCAGCGGGAGGGCCGACCTACAATGAGCAGTTCTTC,CASSVTSSAGGPTYNEQFF,TRBJ2-1,TRBD2,few,TRBV7-9,19
TGTGCCAGCAGCGCGGACATAGAGCAGTTCTTC,CASSADIEQFF,TRBJ2-1,.,.,TRBV5-4,11
TGCAGCGTTGAAGCGGACAGGGGGCAATATAACTATGGCTACACCTTC,CSVEADRGQYNYGYTF,TRBJ1-2,TRBD1,.,TRBV29-1,16
TGTGCCAGCAGCCTCTCCGGGACATCGTTGATAAATGAGCAGTTCTTC,CASSLSGTSLINEQFF,TRBJ2-1,.,.,TRBV9,16
TGCAGCGCTCCGTTAGGCTACACCTTC,CSAPLGYTF,TRBJ1-2,.,few,TRBV29-1,9
TGTGCCAGTAGAGGACAGGGAAATCAGCCCCAGCATTTT,CASRGQGNQPQHF,TRBJ1-5,TRBD1,once,TRBV19,13
TGTGCCACCAGCATTCGGCAGGTAAATGAGCAGTTCTTC,CATSIRQVNEQFF,TRBJ2-1,.,.,TRBV15,13
TGCAGCGTCCATAGAGGGATAGGGGGCAATGAGCAGTTCTTC,CSVHRGIGGNEQFF,TRBJ2-1,.,.,TRBV29-1,14
TGTGCCAGCAGTTACAACCGGGGATGGAGAGCCTACGAGCAGTACTTC,CASSYNRGWRAYEQYF,TRBJ2-7,.,.,TRBV6-5,16
TGCGCCAGCAGCTTGGCTAGCGGGAGGAATGAGCAGTTCTTC,CASSLASGRNEQFF,TRBJ2-1,TRBD2,few,TRBV5-1,14
TGTGCCAGCAGCCAACCACAAGAGACCCAGTACTTC,CASSQPQETQYF,TRBJ2-5,.,.,TRBV4-2,12
TGTGCCAGCAGGACCGGGACAGGAACCTACGAGCAGTACTTC,CASRTGTGTYEQYF,TRBJ2-7,TRBD1,.,TRBV6-5,14
TGCGCCAGCAGCCAAGTAGGCAGACCTAGCTCCTACGAGCAGTACTTC,CASSQVGRPSSYEQYF,TRBJ2-7,.,.,TRBV4-1,16
TGTGCCAGCAGCGTAGGGACTAGCTTCGGGGGTACCGAGACCCAGTACTTC,CASSVGTSFGGTETQYF,TRBJ2-5,TRBD2,few,TRBV9,17
TGCAGCGTTGAGATCGGGACTGCCTACAATGAGCAGTTCTTC,CSVEIGTAYNEQFF,TRBJ2-1,.,few,TRBV29-1,14
TGTGCCAGCAGCATGAGGGGGTTGGCTAGCGGGAGTGCAGATACGCAGTATTTT,CASSMRGLASGSADTQYF,TRBJ2-3,TRBD2,few,TRBV7-3,18
TGTGCCAGCAGCTTAGCGGCCAATCAGCCCCAGCATTTT,CASSLAANQPQHF,TRBJ1-5,.,.,TRBV7-2,13
TGTGCCTGGAGTGTAGAGGAGAACACTGAAGCTTTCTTT,CAWSVEENTEAFF,TRBJ1-1,.,.,TRBV30,13
TGTGCCAGCAGCGTACTAGCGGGAGTAGGTCGGGGAGATACGCAGTATTTT,CASSVLAGVGRGDTQYF,TRBJ2-3,TRBD2,few,TRBV9,17
TGTGCCAGCAGCCCATACACAGGGGGCCCTAACTATGGCTACACCTTC,CASSPYTGGPNYGYTF,TRBJ1-2,TRBD1,.,TRBV7-8,16
TGTGCCAGCAGTTTAGGGACTCGCTACTACGAGCAGTACTTC,CASSLGTRYYEQYF,TRBJ2-7,.,.,TRBV28,14
TGCAGCGTTAGAGAGACAGGGTCTGGTGGCTACACCTTC,CSVRETGSGGYTF,TRBJ1-2,TRBD1,.,TRBV29-1,13
TGCAGCGTCCTCGGACAGTACTCTGGGGCCAACGTCCTGACTTTC,CSVLGQYSGANVLTF,TRBJ2-6,.,few,TRBV29-1,15
TGCAGCACTCGGCGGGGGGCGAACACTGAAGCTTTCTTT,CSTRRGANTEAFF,TRBJ1-1,.,few,TRBV29-1,13
TGTGCCAGCAGTTCTGGGACAGGGGGCTTCGACGAGCAGTACTTC,CASSSGTGGFDEQYF,TRBJ2-7,TRBD1,.,TRBV28,15
TGCGCCAGCAGCTTATCGCTAGCGGGAGGGTACGAGCAGTACTTC,CASSLSLAGGYEQYF,TRBJ2-7,TRBD2,.,TRBV5-1,15
TGTGCCAGCAGTTTAGGCGGGAGCACAGATACGCAGTATTTT,CASSLGGSTDTQYF,TRBJ2-3,.,few,TRBV28,14
TGTGCCAGCAGCTTACGGGGGAACACTGAAGCTTTCTTT,CASSLRGNTEAFF,TRBJ1-1,.,.,TRBV11-3,13